This T cell receptor beta chain is from a study of control samples from healthy donors and cancer patients. V shed 3 bases and J 6 bases; nucleotides not matched to a gene: 5. The CDR3 length is 14 residues. Germline V gives CDR1 SGHTA, CDR2 FQGNSA. Only one count was recorded for this clone. The protocol was immunoSEQ multiplex PCR, while the TCRdb copy is restricted to in-frame clones and leaves out a portion. The table includes 45,000 to 70,000 clones, approximately 90% detected once. The gene calls are TRBV7-2 and TRBJ2-3; 8 bases agree with TRBD2. Specimen: PBMCs. This TCR was recovered from a man between 25 and 39 years old with colorectal cancer. CDR3 bases: TGTGCCAGCAGCTTTGTAGCGGGGTTTGATACGCAGTATTTT. Translation gives CASSFVAGFDTQYF.